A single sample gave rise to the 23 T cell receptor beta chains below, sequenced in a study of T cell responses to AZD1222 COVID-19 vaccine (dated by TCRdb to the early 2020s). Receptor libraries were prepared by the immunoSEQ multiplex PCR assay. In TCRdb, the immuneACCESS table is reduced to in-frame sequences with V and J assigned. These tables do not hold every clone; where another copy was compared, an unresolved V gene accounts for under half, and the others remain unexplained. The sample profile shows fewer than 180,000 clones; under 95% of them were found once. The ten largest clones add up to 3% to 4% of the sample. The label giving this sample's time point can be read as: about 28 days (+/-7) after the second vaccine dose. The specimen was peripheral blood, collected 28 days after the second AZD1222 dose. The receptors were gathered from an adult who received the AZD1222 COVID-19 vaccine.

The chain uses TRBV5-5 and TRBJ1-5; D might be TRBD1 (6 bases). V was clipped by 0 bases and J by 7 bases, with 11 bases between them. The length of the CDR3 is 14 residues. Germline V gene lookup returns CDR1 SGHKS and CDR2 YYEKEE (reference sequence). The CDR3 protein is CASSLEGGSQPQHF. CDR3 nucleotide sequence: TGTGCCAGCAGCTTGGAGGGGGGGAGCCAGCCCCAGCATTTT. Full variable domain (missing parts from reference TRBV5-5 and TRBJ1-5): DAGVTQSPTHLIKTRGQQVTLRCSPISGHKSVSWYQQVLGQGPQFIFQYYEKEERGRGNFPDRFSARQFPNYSSELNVNALLLGDSALYLCASSLEGGSQPQHFGDGTRLSIL.

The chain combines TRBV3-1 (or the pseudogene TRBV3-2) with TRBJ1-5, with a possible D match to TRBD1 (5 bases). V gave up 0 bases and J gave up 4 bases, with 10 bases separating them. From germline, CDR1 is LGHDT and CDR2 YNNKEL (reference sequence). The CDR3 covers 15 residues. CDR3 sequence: CASSQDTAGNQPQHF. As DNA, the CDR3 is TGTGCCAGCAGCCAAGATACGGCAGGGAATCAGCCCCAGCATTTT.

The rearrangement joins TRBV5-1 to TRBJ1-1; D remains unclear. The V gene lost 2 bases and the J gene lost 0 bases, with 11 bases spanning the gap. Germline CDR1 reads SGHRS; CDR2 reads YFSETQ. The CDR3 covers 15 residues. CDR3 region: CASSFVGALNTEAFF. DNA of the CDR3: TGCGCCAGCAGCTTCGTGGGCGCATTGAACACTGAAGCTTTCTTT.

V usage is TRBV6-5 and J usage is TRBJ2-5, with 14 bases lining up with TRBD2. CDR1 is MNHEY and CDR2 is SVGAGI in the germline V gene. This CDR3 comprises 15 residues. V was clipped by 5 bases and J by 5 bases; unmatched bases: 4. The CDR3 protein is CASSRLAGGRETQYF. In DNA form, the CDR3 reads TGTGCCAGCAGTAGACTAGCGGGAGGGCGTGAGACCCAGTACTTC.

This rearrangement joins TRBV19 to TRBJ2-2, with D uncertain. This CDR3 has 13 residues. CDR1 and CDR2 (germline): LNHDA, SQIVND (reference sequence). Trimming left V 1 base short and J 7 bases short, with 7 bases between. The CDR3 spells CASSIAPIGELFF. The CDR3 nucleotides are TGTGCCAGTAGTATAGCTCCCATCGGGGAGCTGTTTTTT.

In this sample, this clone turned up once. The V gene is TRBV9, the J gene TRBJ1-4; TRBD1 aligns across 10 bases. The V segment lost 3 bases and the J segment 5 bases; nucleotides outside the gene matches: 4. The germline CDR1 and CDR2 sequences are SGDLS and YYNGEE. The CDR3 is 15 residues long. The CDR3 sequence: CASSARTGGNEKLFF. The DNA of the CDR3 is TGTGCCAGCAGCGCTAGGACAGGGGGGAATGAAAAACTGTTTTTT.

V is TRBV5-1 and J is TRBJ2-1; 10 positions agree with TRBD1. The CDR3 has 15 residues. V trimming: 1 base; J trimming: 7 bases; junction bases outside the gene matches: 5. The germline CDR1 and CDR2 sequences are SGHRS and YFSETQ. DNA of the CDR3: TGCGCCAGCAGCTTGTTCGGGACAGGGGAAAATGAGCAGTTCTTC. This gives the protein CASSLFGTGENEQFF.

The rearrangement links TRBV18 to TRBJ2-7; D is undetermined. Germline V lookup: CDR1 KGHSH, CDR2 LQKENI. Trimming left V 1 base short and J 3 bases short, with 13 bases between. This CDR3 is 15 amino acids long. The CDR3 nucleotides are TGTGCCAGCTCACCACGGGGTGCTGAAGACTACGAGCAGTACTTC. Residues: CASSPRGAEDYEQYF.

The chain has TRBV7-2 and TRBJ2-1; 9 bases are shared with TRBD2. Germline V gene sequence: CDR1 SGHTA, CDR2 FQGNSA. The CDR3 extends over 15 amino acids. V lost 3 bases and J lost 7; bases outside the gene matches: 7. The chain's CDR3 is CASSFSGSGDNEQFF. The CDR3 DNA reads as TGTGCCAGCAGCTTTAGCGGGAGCGGGGATAATGAGCAGTTCTTC.

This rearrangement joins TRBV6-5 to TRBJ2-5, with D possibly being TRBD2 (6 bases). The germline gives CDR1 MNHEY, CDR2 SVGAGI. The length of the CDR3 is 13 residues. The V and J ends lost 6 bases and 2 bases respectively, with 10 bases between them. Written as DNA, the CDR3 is TGTGCCAGCAGCCAACGGGGGCAAGAGACCCAGTACTTC. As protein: CASSQRGQETQYF.

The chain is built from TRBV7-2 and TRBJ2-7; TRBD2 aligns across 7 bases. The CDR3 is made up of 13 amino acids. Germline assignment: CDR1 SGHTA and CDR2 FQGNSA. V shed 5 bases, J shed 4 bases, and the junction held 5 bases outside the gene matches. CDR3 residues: CASSRSGAYEQYF. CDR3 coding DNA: TGTGCCAGCAGCCGAAGCGGGGCATACGAGCAGTACTTC. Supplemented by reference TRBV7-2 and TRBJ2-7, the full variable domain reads GAGVSQSPSNKVTEKGKDVELRCDPISGHTALYWYRQSLGQGLEFLIYFQGNSAPDKSGLPSDRFSAERTGGSVSTLTIQRTQQEDSAVYLCASSRSGAYEQYFGPGTRLTVT.

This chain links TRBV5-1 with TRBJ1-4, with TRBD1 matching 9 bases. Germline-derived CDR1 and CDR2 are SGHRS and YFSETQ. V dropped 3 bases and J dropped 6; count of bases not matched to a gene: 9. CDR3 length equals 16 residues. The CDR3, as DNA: TGCGCCAGCAGCTCCGGGACAGGGATTGGGGATGAAAAACTGTTTTTT. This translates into CASSSGTGIGDEKLFF.

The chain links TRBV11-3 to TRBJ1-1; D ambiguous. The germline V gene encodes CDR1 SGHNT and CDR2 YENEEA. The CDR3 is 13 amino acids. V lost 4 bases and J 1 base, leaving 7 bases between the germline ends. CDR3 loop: CASSWAGNTEAFF. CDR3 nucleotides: TGTGCCAGCAGCTGGGCGGGGAACACTGAAGCTTTCTTT.

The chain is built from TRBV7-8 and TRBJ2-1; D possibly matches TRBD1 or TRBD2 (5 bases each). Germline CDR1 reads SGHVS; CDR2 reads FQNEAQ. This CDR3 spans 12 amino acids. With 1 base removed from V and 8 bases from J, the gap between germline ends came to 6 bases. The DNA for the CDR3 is TGTGCCAGCAGCTTAGTGGGGGATGAGCAGTTCTTC. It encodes CASSLVGDEQFF.

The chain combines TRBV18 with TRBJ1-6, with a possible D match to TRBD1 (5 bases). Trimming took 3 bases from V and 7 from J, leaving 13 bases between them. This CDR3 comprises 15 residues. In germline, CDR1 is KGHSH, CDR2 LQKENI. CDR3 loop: CASSPNDSLNSPLHF. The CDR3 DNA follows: TGTGCCAGCTCACCGAATGACAGTCTAAATTCACCCCTCCACTTT.

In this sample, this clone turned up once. CDR3 residues: CATSAAGYSDDEQFF. In DNA form, the CDR3 reads TGTGCCACCAGTGCGGCGGGTTACTCCGACGATGAGCAGTTCTTC. The chain couples TRBV24-1 to TRBJ2-1; D may be TRBD2 (5 bases). The germline CDR1 and CDR2 sequences are KGHDR and SFDVKD. There are 15 residues in the CDR3. V lost 5 bases and J lost 8, with 18 bases in between.

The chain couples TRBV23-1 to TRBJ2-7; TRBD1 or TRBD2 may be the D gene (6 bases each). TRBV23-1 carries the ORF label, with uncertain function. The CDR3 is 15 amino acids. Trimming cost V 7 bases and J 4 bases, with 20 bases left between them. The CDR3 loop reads CASTRGGGRMYEQYF. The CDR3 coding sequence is TGCGCCAGCACCCGTGGTGGGGGGCGTATGTACGAGCAGTACTTC.

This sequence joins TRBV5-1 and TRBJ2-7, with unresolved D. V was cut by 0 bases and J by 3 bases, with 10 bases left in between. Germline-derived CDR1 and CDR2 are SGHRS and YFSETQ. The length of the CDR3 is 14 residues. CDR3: CASSLEANNYEQYF. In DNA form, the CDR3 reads TGCGCCAGCAGCTTGGAGGCAAATAACTACGAGCAGTACTTC.

CDR3 in DNA: TGTGCCAGCAGCTTTCAGGAGGAGACGAACACTGAAGCTTTCTTT. This sequence encodes CASSFQEETNTEAFF. The V call is TRBV5-5, the J call TRBJ1-1; D gene uncertain. Germline-derived CDR1 and CDR2 are SGHKS and YYEKEE (reference sequence). The CDR3 consists of 15 residues. The V end lost 2 bases, the J end lost 1 base, and 12 bases lay between the germline ends.

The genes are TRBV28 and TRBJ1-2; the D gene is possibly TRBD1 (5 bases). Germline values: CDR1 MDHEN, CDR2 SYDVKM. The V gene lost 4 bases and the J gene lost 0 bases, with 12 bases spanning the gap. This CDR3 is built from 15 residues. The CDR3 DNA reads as TGTGCCAGCAGTTCTGGACGGGGCTCTAACTATGGCTACACCTTC. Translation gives CASSSGRGSNYGYTF.

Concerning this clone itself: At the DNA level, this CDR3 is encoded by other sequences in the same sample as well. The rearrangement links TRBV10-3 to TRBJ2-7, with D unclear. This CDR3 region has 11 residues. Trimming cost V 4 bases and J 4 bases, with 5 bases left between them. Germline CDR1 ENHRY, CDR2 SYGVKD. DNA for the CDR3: TGTGCCATCAGTGGGTCGTACGAGCAGTACTTC. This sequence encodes CAISGSYEQYF.

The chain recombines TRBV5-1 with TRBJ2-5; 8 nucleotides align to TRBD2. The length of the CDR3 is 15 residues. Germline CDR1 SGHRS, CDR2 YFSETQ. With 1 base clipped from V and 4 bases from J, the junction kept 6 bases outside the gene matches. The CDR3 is CASSLSPGGGETQYF. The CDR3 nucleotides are TGCGCCAGCAGCTTGTCTCCGGGAGGGGGAGAGACCCAGTACTTC.

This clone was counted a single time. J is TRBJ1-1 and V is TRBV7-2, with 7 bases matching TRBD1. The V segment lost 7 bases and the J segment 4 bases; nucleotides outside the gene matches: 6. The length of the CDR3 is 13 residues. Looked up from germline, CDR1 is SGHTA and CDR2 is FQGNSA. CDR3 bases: TGTGCCAGCACCGACAGGGCGGCCACTGAAGCTTTCTTT. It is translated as CASTDRAATEAFF.